This T cell receptor (beta chain) stems from a study of response to subunit inactivated influenza vaccine. Study-level results: The authors offered the suggestion that each seasonal influenza vaccination recruits few new T cells.

Turning to this clonotype: The antigen is undetermined.

One entry per CDR3 protein, called by TCRdb with MiXCR from the RT-PCR reads. Here the sample spans 530,000 or so distinct CDR3 sequences, roughly 10% being singletons. In germline, CDR1 is SGHVS, CDR2 FNYEAQ. V was trimmed by 2 bases and J by 1 base, leaving 10 bases between them. The CDR3 is made up of 15 amino acids. The sequenced sample was PBMCs from blood, obtained on the day of vaccination. The chain employs TRBV7-6 and TRBJ2-3; D is unresolved. The TCR originated in a man aged 45-65 years who received an inactivated influenza vaccine. The CDR3 bases are TGTGCCAGCAGCTTAACATCTCTCGGCACAGATACGCAGTATTTT. Residues: CASSLTSLGTDTQYF.